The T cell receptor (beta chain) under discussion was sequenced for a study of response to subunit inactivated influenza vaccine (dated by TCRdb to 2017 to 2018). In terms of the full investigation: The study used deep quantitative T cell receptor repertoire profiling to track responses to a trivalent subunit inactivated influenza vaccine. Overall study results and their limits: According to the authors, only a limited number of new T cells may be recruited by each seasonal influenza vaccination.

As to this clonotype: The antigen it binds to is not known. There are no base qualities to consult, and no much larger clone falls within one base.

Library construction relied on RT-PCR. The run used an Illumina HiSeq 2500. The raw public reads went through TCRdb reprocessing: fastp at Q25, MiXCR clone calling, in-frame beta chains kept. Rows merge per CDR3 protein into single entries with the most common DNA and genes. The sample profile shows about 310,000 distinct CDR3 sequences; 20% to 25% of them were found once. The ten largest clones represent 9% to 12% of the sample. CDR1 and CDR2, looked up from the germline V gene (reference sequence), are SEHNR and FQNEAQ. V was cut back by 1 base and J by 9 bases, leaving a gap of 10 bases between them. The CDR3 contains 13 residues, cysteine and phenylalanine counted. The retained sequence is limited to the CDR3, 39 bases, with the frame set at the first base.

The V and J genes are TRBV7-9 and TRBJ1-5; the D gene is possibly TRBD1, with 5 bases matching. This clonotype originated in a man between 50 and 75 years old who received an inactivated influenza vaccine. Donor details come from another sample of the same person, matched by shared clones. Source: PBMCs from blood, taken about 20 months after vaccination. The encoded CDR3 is CASSLGGGGPQHF. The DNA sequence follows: TGTGCCAGCAGCTTAGGGGGGGGAGGGCCCCAGCATTTT.